This TCR beta chain comes out of a study of Graves' ophthalmopathy and Graves' hyperthyroidism. Using RNA transcripts, the TCR beta CDR3 regions were amplified. Second-round multiplex PCR followed a first-round RT-PCR using HTBI primers. MiXCR, applied by TCRdb to the multiplex PCR reads, yields one record per CDR3 protein. The table lists hundreds of thousands of distinct CDR3 sequences, 22% of them singletons. Recruitment covered hyperthyroidism patients aged 18 to 65 whose new diagnosis was of under 2 months' duration. There are many counts of this clonotype. Its target is unknown. Trimming removed 1 base from V and 5 bases from J; junction bases left unmatched: 7. This CDR3 has 15 amino acids. The germline CDR1 and CDR2 sequences are DFQATT and SNEGSKA (reference sequence). Study-wide results and caveats: Detection in blood was also observed for most expanded thyroid clonotypes above 0.001 frequency. Separation of ophthalmopathy from stable hyperthyroidism was achieved by a 13-signature model, at roughly 88% sensitivity and roughly 81% specificity.

The sample was peripheral blood. The clonotype was recovered from a woman aged 18-29 years with stable Graves' hyperthyroidism. Some clones in this sample may be carry-over from other donors' samples. This chain connects TRBV20-1 to TRBJ2-7, with 11 bases fitting TRBD2. CDR3 DNA sequence: TGCAGTGCTAGAGGGGCTAGCGGGAGGAGGCACGAGCAGTACTTC. This codes for CSARGASGRRHEQYF.